The next 20 T cell receptor beta chains were all read from a single sample in a study of spatial heterogeneity in lung cancer. Sample time point: sample taken at primary tumor resection. From tumor, nontumor lung or frozen PBMC, whole RNA was taken unsorted for sequencing. TCRdb ran MiXCR on the 5' RACE reads and lists one entry per CDR3 protein. In the table there are 11,000 or so distinct CDR3 sequences, roughly 4.3% of which are singletons. The material sequenced was normal lung tissue next to the tumor, taken at surgery. All receptors derive from a male donor with early-stage non-small cell lung cancer.

This clonotype is medium-sized within its sample. J is TRBJ1-2 and V is TRBV6-5; tentatively, D is TRBD1 (6 bases). The V end lost 6 bases, the J end lost 6 bases, and 20 bases lay between the germline ends. The CDR3 is 15 residues long. Germline V gene sequence: CDR1 MNHEY, CDR2 SVGAGI. CDR3 DNA sequence: TGTGCCAGCAGCCCCTATGGGGGGGCTCGGAATGGCTACACCTTC. It specifies CASSPYGGARNGYTF.

This clonotype has at least ten counts. The chain uses TRBV12-3 or TRBV12-4 and TRBJ1-5; 8 nucleotides align to TRBD1. The CDR3 runs 14 residues. J was trimmed by 0 bases and V by 5 bases; bases with no gene match: 0. The CDR3 reads CASSDRGSNQPQHF. In DNA form, the CDR3 reads TGTGCCAGCAGTGACAGGGGTAGCAATCAGCCCCAGCATTTT.

The sample holds many counts of this clonotype. J is TRBJ2-1 and V is TRBV18; 7 positions match TRBD2. Trimming removed 3 bases from V and 3 bases from J; junction bases left unmatched: 2. The CDR3 spans 14 residues. Germline CDR1 reads KGHSH; CDR2 reads LQKENI. The CDR3 sequence: CASSPAGVYNEQFF. CDR3 coding DNA: TGTGCCAGCTCACCGGCGGGAGTCTACAATGAGCAGTTCTTC.

The CDR3 is CASSLLQGRQETQYF. The CDR3 DNA follows: TGTGCCAGCAGTCTACTACAGGGAAGACAAGAGACCCAGTACTTC. This sequence joins TRBV28 and TRBJ2-5; maybe TRBD1 (6 bases). In germline, CDR1 is MDHEN, CDR2 SYDVKM. Trimming cost V 5 bases and J 2 bases, with 15 bases left between them. The CDR3 length is 15 residues.

The chain carries TRBV6-5 and TRBJ2-2; TRBD2 matches at 15 bases. The germline V gene encodes CDR1 MNHEY and CDR2 SVGAGI. V lost 5 bases, J lost 6 bases, and 4 bases stayed unmatched. CDR3 length equals 16 residues. The DNA of the CDR3 is TGTGCCAGCAGTGCCTGGACTAGCGGGAGGGCCGGGGAGCTGTTTTTT. This translates into CASSAWTSGRAGELFF.

This clonotype was found many times. J is TRBJ1-1 and V is TRBV3-1, with 7 bases aligning to TRBD1. The CDR3 contains 15 residues. The germline V gene has CDR1 LGHDT and CDR2 YNNKEL (reference sequence). V shed 0 bases and J 4 bases; nucleotides not matched to a gene: 5. CDR3 residues: CASSQEDRIGTEAFF. The DNA of the CDR3 is TGTGCCAGCAGCCAAGAGGACAGGATTGGCACTGAAGCTTTCTTT. Variable domain in full (rest from reference TRBV3-1 and TRBJ1-1): DTAVSQTPKYLVTQMGNDKSIKCEQNLGHDTMYWYKQDSKKFLKIMFSYNNKELIINETVPNRFSPKSPDKAHLNLHINSLELGDSAVYFCASSQEDRIGTEAFFGQGTRLTVV.

This clonotype is labeled as medium-sized. This chain uses TRBV10-3 with TRBJ2-1, with 7 bases aligning to TRBD1. The CDR3 is 13 residues long. Trimming took 6 bases from V and 5 from J; bases not matched to a gene: 4. Germline lookup yields CDR1 ENHRY and CDR2 SYGVKD. The CDR3 sequence is CAISFGQDNEQFF. In DNA, the CDR3 is TGTGCCATCAGCTTTGGACAGGACAATGAGCAGTTCTTC.

The chain recombines TRBV6-5 with TRBJ1-5; D gene unclear. The CDR3 is 12 residues long. CDR1 MNHEY and CDR2 SVGAGI come from the germline V gene. Trimming cost V 7 bases and J 2 bases, with 6 bases left between them. CDR3 in DNA: TGTGCCAGCAAATCCGGCAATCAGCCCCAGCATTTT. Translating gives CASKSGNQPQHF.

In this sample, this clonotype is medium-sized. The V gene is TRBV27, the J gene TRBJ1-1; D uncertain. The CDR3 spans 12 residues. Trimming took off 5 bases at V and 5 bases at J, with 9 bases between the two ends. Germline V lookup: CDR1 MNHEY, CDR2 SMNVEV (reference sequence). Here the CDR3 reads CASSPKGTEAFF. Here the CDR3 DNA reads TGTGCCAGCAGTCCTAAGGGTACTGAAGCTTTCTTT.

The gene calls are TRBV5-1 and TRBJ1-2; weak D call: TRBD1 (6 bases). The CDR3 is 15 residues long. The V end was cut by 1 base, the J end by 3 bases, with 13 bases between. The germline V gene encodes CDR1 SGHRS and CDR2 YFSETQ. The CDR3 coding sequence is TGCGCCAGCAGCTTGAAGGCAGGGGCTGACTATGGCTACACCTTC. This encodes CASSLKAGADYGYTF.

This clonotype is deemed large. The CDR3 sequence: CASTPGQGIHEQFF. DNA for the CDR3: TGTGCCAGCACCCCGGGACAGGGGATCCATGAGCAGTTCTTC. This chain uses TRBV12-3 or TRBV12-4 with TRBJ2-1, with 10 bases fitting TRBD1. The length of the CDR3 is 14 residues. With V trimmed by 7 bases and J by 8 bases, 8 bases remained unmatched.

This clonotype was seen many times. This chain connects TRBV7-2 to TRBJ2-7, with D perhaps matching TRBD1 (5 bases). With 6 bases removed from V and 1 base from J, the gap between germline ends came to 16 bases. This CDR3 comprises 15 residues. In germline, CDR1 is SGHTA, CDR2 FQGNSA. Here the CDR3 DNA reads TGTGCCAGCAGGCTATTAGGGGCAGCATCCTACGAGCAGTACTTC. Residues: CASRLLGAASYEQYF.

This clonotype was seen repeatedly, ten times or more. The V gene is TRBV10-3, the J gene TRBJ2-7; TRBD1 aligns across 7 bases. The V and J ends lost 4 bases and 5 bases, in that order; junction bases with no gene match: 5. Germline V lookup: CDR1 ENHRY, CDR2 SYGVKD. This CDR3 comprises 13 residues. Here the CDR3 DNA reads TGTGCCATCAGTGGACAGGGTCAGAACGAGCAGTACTTC. The encoded protein is CAISGQGQNEQYF.

This clonotype has a count of ten or more. The rearrangement uses TRBV29-1 and TRBJ2-1; no clear D. Trimming stripped 4 bases from V and 0 bases from J, with 19 bases between. This CDR3 contains 17 residues. Germline CDR1 is SQVTM and CDR2 is ANQGSEA. The CDR3 DNA follows: TGCAGCGTTGTCCCTAACTACCAACAAAACTCCTACAATGAGCAGTTCTTC. This sequence encodes CSVVPNYQQNSYNEQFF.

This clonotype occurred many times. V and J are TRBV20-1 and TRBJ1-1; D not certain. V lost 0 bases and J lost 3, with 8 bases in between. This CDR3 contains 13 residues. Germline V gene data show CDR1 as DFQATT and CDR2 as SNEGSKA (reference sequence). CDR3 loop: CSAREGRHTEAFF. In nucleotides, the CDR3 is TGCAGTGCTAGAGAGGGGAGACACACTGAAGCTTTCTTT.

There are many counts of this clonotype. This chain links TRBV18 with TRBJ2-3; possibly TRBD1 or TRBD2 for D (5 bases each). From germline, CDR1 is KGHSH and CDR2 LQKENI. The CDR3 loop spans 14 amino acids. The germline V and J ends were trimmed by 0 bases and 1 base, with 5 bases remaining between them. The CDR3, as DNA: TGTGCCAGCTCACCACCGGGGGGCACAGATACGCAGTATTTT. It is translated as CASSPPGGTDTQYF.

This clonotype has a count of ten or more. This chain links TRBV3-1 with TRBJ2-7; D is possibly TRBD1 (6 bases). Deletions cut 8 bases from V and 4 bases from J, with 15 bases between. The CDR3 runs 13 residues. From germline, CDR1 is LGHDT and CDR2 YNNKEL (reference sequence). The CDR3 loop reads CASSFQGGYEQYF. CDR3 in DNA: TGTGCCAGCTCCTTCCAAGGGGGATACGAGCAGTACTTC.

This clonotype occurred a few times. The chain combines TRBV6-5 with TRBJ1-3; weak D call: TRBD1 (5 bases). Germline assignment: CDR1 MNHEY and CDR2 SVGAGI. The V end lost 6 bases, the J end lost 3 bases, and 12 bases lay between the germline ends. The CDR3 is made up of 14 amino acids. CDR3 coding DNA: TGTGCCAGCAGCCCGGGACTCATTGGAAACACCATATATTTT. Residues: CASSPGLIGNTIYF.

This clonotype was observed a single time. Just one base apart from a much larger clone, this may be a read error. This sequence joins TRBV2 and TRBJ2-5; D remains unclear. Trimming shortened V by 5 bases and J by 2 bases, and 15 bases separated the two germline ends. CDR3 length: 15 amino acids. Germline values: CDR1 SNHLY, CDR2 FYNNEI. Written as DNA, the CDR3 is TGTGCCAGCAGTAATAAGTCAGGACGACAAGAGACCCAGTACTTC. As protein: CASSNKSGRQETQYF.

The table lists this clonotype with many counts. The chain carries TRBV6-5 and TRBJ1-2; tentative D call: TRBD1 (6 bases). Trimming took 6 bases from V and 5 from J, leaving 25 bases between them. The CDR3 covers 17 residues. Germline CDR1 reads MNHEY; CDR2 reads SVGAGI. CDR3 region: CASSRSNSRGRGYGYTF. The CDR3 coding sequence is TGTGCCAGCAGCCGATCTAATTCCAGGGGCCGGGGGTATGGCTACACCTTC.